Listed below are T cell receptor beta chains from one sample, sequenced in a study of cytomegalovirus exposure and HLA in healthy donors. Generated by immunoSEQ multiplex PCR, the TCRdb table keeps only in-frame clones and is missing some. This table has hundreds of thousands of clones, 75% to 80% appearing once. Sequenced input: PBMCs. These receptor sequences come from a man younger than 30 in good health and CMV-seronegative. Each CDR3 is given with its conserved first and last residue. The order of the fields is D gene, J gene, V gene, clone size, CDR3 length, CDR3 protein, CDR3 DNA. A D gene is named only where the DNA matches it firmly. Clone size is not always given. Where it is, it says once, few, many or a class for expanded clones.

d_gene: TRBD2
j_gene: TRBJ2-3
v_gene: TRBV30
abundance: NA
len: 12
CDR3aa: CAWSRGADTQYF
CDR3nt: TGTGCCTGGAGCCGGGGGGCAGATACGCAGTATTTT

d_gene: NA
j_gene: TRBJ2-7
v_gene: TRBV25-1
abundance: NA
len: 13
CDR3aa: CASSDPYSYEQYF
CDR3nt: TGTGCCAGCAGTGACCCCTACTCCTACGAGCAGTACTTC

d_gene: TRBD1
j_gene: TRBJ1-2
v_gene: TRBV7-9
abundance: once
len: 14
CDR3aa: CASSFGTGDDGYTF
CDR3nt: TGTGCCAGCAGCTTTGGGACAGGGGATGATGGCTACACCTTC

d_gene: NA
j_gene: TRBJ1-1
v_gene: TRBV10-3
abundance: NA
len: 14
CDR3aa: CAISESRGDTEAFF
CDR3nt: TGTGCCATCAGTGAGTCCCGGGGGGACACTGAAGCTTTCTTT

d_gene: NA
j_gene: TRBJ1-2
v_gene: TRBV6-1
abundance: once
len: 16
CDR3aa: CASSEAIRSTNYGYTF
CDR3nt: TGTGCCAGCAGTGAAGCTATACGGTCAACTAACTATGGCTACACCTTC

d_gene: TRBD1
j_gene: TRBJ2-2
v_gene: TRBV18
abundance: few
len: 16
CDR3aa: CASSPAGTGNTGELFF
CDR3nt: TGTGCCAGCTCACCTGCCGGGACAGGGAACACCGGGGAGCTGTTTTTT

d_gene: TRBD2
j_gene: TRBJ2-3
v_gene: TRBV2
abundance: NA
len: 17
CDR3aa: CASSEATRLAGTDTQYF
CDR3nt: TGTGCCAGCAGTGAAGCAACTAGGCTAGCGGGCACAGATACGCAGTATTTT

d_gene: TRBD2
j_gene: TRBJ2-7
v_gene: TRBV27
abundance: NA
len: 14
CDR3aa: CASSGGVAVGSQYF
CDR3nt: TGTGCCAGCAGTGGGGGGGTTGCGGTGGGATCGCAGTACTTC

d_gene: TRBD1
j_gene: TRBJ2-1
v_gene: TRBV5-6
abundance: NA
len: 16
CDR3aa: CASRNGGQGGYNEQFF
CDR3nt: TGTGCCAGCAGGAATGGGGGACAGGGAGGGTACAATGAGCAGTTCTTC

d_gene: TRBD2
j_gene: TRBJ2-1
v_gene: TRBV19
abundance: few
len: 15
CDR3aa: CASTTTPSGYNEQFF
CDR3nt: TGTGCCAGTACCACCACTCCTAGCGGTTACAATGAGCAGTTCTTC

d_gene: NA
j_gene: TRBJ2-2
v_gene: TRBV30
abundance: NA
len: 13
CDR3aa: CAWSSANTGELFF
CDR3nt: TGTGCCTGGAGTAGCGCGAACACCGGGGAGCTGTTTTTT

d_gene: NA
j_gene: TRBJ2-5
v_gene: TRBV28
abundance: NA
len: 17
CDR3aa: CASSLPLVDPGKETQYF
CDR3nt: TGTGCCAGCAGTTTACCGTTGGTCGACCCGGGGAAAGAGACCCAGTACTTC

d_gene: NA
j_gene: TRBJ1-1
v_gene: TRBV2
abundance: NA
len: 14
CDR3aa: CASSAGGLNTEAFF
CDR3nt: TGTGCCAGCAGTGCGGGGGGGCTGAACACTGAAGCTTTCTTT

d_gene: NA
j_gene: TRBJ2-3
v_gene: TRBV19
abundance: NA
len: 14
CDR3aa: CASSPGQNTDTQYF
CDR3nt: TGTGCCAGTAGCCCCGGACAGAACACAGATACGCAGTATTTT

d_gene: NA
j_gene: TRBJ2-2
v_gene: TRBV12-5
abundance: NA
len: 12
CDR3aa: CASGTDLGELFF
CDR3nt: TGTGCTAGTGGGACAGACTTAGGGGAGCTGTTTTTT

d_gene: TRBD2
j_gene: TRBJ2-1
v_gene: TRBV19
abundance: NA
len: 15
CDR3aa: CASRPSGSIHNEQFF
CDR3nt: TGTGCCAGTAGGCCTAGCGGGAGTATACACAATGAGCAGTTCTTC

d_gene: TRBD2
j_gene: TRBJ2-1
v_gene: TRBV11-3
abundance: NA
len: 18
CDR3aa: CASSFEGTSGYSYNEQFF
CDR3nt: TGTGCCAGCAGCTTCGAAGGGACTAGCGGTTACTCCTACAATGAGCAGTTCTTC

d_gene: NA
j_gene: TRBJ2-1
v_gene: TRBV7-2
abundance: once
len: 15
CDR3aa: CASSASGSSYNEQFF
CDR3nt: TGTGCCAGCAGCGCGAGCGGTAGCTCCTACAATGAGCAGTTCTTC

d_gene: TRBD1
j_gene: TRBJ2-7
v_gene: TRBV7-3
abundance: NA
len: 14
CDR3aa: CASSLGTGPYEQYF
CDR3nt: TGTGCCAGCAGCCTCGGGACAGGGCCGTACGAGCAGTACTTC

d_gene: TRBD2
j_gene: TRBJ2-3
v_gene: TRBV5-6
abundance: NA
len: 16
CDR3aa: CASSWGGAGGTDTQYF
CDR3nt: TGTGCCAGCAGCTGGGGAGGTGCGGGGGGCACAGATACGCAGTATTTT

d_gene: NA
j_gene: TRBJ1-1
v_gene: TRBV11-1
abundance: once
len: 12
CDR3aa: CASSADSTEAFF
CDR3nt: TGTGCCAGCAGTGCGGACAGCACTGAAGCTTTCTTT

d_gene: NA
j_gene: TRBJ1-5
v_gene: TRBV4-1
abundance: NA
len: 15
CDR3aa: CASSSSGPFDQPQHF
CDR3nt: TGCGCCAGCAGCTCCTCAGGCCCCTTCGATCAGCCCCAGCATTTT

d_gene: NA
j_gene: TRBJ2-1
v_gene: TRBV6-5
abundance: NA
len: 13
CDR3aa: CASSDRIYNEQFF
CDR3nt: TGTGCCAGCAGCGACAGAATTTACAATGAGCAGTTCTTC

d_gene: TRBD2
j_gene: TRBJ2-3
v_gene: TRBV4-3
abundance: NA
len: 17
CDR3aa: CASSQDLGSGGTDTQYF
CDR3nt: TGCGCCAGCAGCCAAGATCTGGGTAGCGGGGGGACAGATACGCAGTATTTT

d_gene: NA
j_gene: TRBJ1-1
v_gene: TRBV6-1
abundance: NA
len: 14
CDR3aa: CASSEALRRTEAFF
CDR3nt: TGTGCCAGCAGTGAAGCGCTTCGGAGGACTGAAGCTTTCTTT

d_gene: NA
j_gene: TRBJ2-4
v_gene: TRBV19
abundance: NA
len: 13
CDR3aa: CASSPRSRNIQYF
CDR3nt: TGTGCCAGTAGTCCCCGGAGCCGAAACATTCAGTACTTC

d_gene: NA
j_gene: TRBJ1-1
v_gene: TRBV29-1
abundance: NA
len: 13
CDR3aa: CSVTGLRNTEAFF
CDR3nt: TGCAGCGTTACAGGTTTAAGGAACACTGAAGCTTTCTTT

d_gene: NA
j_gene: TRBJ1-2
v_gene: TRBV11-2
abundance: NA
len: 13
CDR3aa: CASSWGGSGGYTF
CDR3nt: TGTGCCAGCAGCTGGGGGGGAAGCGGTGGCTACACCTTC

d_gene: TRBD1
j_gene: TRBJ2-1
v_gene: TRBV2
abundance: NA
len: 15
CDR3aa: CASSAGQGLENEQFF
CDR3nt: TGTGCCAGCAGTGCGGGACAGGGTCTCGAAAATGAGCAGTTCTTC

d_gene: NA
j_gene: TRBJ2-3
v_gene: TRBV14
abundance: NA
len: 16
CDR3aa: CASSQGWVANTDTQYF
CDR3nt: TGTGCCAGCAGCCAAGGGTGGGTAGCCAATACAGATACGCAGTATTTT

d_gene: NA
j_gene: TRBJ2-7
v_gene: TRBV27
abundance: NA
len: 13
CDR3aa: CASSPDSSYEQYF
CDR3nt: TGTGCCAGCAGCCCCGACAGCTCCTACGAGCAGTACTTC

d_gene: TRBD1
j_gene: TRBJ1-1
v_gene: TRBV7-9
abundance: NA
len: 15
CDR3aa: CASSSRGQGYTEAFF
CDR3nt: TGTGCCAGCAGCTCGCGGGGACAGGGGTACACTGAAGCTTTCTTT

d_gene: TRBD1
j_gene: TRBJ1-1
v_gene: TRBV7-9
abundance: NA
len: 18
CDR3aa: CASSLDGATWDRGSEAFF
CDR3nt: TGTGCCAGCAGCTTAGATGGGGCCACCTGGGACAGGGGATCTGAAGCTTTCTTT

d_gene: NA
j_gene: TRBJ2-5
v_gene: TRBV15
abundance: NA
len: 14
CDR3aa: CATSKGGGLETQYF
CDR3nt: TGTGCCACCAGTAAGGGAGGAGGTTTGGAGACCCAGTACTTC

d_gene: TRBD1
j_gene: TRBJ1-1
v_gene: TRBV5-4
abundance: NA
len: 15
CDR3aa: CASSPGQGSGTEAFF
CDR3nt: TGTGCCAGCAGCCCGGGACAGGGTTCGGGCACTGAAGCTTTCTTT

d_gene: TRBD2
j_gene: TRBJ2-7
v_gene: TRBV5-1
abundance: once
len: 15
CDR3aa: CASSLEAGAAYEQYF
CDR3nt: TGCGCCAGCAGCTTGGAAGCGGGGGCCGCCTACGAGCAGTACTTC

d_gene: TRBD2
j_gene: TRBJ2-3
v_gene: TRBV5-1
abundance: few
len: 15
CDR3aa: CASNSRLAGTDTQYF
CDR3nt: TGCGCCAGCAACTCCCGACTAGCGGGCACAGATACGCAGTATTTT

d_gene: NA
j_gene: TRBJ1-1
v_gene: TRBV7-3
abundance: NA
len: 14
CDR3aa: CASSLAALNTEAFF
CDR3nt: TGTGCCAGCAGCTTGGCAGCGTTGAACACTGAAGCTTTCTTT

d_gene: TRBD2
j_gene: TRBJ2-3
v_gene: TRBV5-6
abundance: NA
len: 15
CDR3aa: CASSLVAGGTDTQYF
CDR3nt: TGTGCCAGCAGCTTGGTAGCGGGAGGCACAGATACGCAGTATTTT

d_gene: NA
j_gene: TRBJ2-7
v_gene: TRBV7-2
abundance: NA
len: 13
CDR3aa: CASSLVSAYEQYF
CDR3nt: TGTGCCAGCAGCTTAGTTTCCGCCTACGAGCAGTACTTC